This T cell receptor (beta chain) is from a study of blood T cell repertoires in COVID-19. Study context: T cells, B-cell-depleted T cells, or PBMCs provided the cDNA or gDNA that served as material.

Trimming at V came to 7 bases and at J to 1 base, leaving 10 bases not matched to a gene. From germline, CDR1 is LNHDA and CDR2 SQIVND (reference sequence). The CDR3 loop spans 17 amino acids. As originally analysed: Amplifying reference gene primers gave estimates of nucleated cell counts. Assay used: immunoSEQ multiplex PCR; TCRdb lists only in-frame clones, some missing. V and J calls and clone size are those listed in that table; D and trimming were worked out from the DNA. The table includes approximately 280,000 clones, around 90% detected once. The genes are TRBV19 and TRBJ2-6; 7 nucleotides align to TRBD1. The specimen sequenced was PBMCs or T cells enriched from blood (not recorded which). This receptor was identified in a woman aged 18-29 years with acute COVID-19. CDR3 in amino acids: CASTRPGQRSGANVLTF. CDR3 nucleotide sequence: TGTGCCAGTACCAGGCCGGGACAGAGATCTGGGGCCAACGTCCTGACTTTC.